This T cell receptor (beta chain) was documented in a study of shared clonotypes between healthy human individuals. This clone was seen a handful of times. Profiling relied on immunoSEQ multiplex PCR, and the TCRdb table lists in-frame clones only, not all of them. The profile covers a few million clones, with around nine tenths appearing a single time and around 0.15% taken by the ten largest. This CDR3 comprises 14 residues. Germline V gives CDR1 MNHEY, CDR2 SMNVEV (reference sequence). V shed 6 bases, J shed 7 bases, and the junction held 8 bases outside the gene matches. The sample was naive CD4+ T cells sorted from blood. The subset denotes: CD45RA+ positively selected. The V gene is TRBV27, the J gene TRBJ1-5; TRBD1 agrees at 8 bases. This clonotype was sampled from a man aged 18 to 29 in good health. CDR3 sequence (DNA): TGTGCCAGCAGCCGACAGGGGCGGTTGCAGCCCCAGCATTTT. Its protein is CASSRQGRLQPQHF.